This T cell receptor (beta chain) was profiled in a study of T cells after posttransplantation cyclophosphamide. Study-level findings and limits: TRB overlap between skin or GI tissue T cells and blood was limited.

Worth noting for this clone: As yet, its antigen is unknown.

Repertoires were generated with immunoSEQ multiplex PCR, while TCRdb's copy carries only in-frame clones and drops some. This sample yields about 21,000 clones, of which around 87% are seen a single time; roughly 2% belongs to the top ten. Sampled 1 year posttransplant, controls received myeloablative marrow transplants, methotrexate and a calcineurin inhibitor. This TCR was sampled from a female patient in her 30s who received an allogeneic stem cell transplant from an unrelated donor, was CMV-positive, and had acute and chronic GVHD. Some T cells may be provided by the graft donor. The sequencing here drew on PBMCs, taken about 360 days after allogeneic stem cell transplant with calcineurin inhibitor and methotrexate.

The CDR3 loop is CASSRTSGRMDEQFF. As DNA, the CDR3 is TGTGCCAGCAGCCGGACTAGCGGGAGAATGGATGAGCAGTTCTTC. The rearrangement uses TRBV7-8 and TRBJ2-1; the match to TRBD2 covers 13 bases. This CDR3 has 15 amino acids. Germline V gene sequence: CDR1 SGHVS, CDR2 FQNEAQ. Losses at the gene ends were 5 bases for V and 8 bases for J; bases not matched to a gene: 6. Variable domain in full (rest from reference TRBV7-8 and TRBJ2-1): GAGVSQSPRYKVAKRGQDVALRCDPISGHVSLFWYQQALGQGPEFLTYFQNEAQLDKSGLPSDRFFAERPEGSVSTLKIQRTQQEDSAVYLCASSRTSGRMDEQFFGPGTRLTVL.